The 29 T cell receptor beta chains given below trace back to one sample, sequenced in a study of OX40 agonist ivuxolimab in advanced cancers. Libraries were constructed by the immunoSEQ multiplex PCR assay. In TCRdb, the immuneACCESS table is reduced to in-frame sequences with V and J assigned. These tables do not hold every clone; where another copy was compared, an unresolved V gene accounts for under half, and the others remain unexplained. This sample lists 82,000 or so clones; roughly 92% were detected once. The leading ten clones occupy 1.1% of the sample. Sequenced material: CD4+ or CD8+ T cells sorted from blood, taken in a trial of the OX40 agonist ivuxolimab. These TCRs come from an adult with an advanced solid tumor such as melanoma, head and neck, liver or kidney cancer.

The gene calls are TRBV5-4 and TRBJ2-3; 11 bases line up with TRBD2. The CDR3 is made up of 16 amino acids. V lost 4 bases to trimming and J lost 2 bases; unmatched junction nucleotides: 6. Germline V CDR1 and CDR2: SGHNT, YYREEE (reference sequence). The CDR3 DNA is TGTGCCAGCAGCCCTAGACTAGCGGGAAACACAGATACGCAGTATTTT. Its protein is CASSPRLAGNTDTQYF.

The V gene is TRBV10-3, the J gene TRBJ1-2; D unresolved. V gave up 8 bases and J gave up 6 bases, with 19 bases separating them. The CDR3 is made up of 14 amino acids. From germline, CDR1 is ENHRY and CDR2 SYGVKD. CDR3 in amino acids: CAIEGRAGRDGYTF. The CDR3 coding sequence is TGTGCCATCGAGGGCCGGGCGGGGAGAGATGGCTACACCTTC.

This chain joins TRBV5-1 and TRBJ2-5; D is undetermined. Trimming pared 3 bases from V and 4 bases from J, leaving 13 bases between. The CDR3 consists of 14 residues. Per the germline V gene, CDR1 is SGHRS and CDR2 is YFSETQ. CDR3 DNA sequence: TGCGCCAGCAGCTCGCTACCGGACGGAGAGACCCAGTACTTC. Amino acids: CASSSLPDGETQYF.

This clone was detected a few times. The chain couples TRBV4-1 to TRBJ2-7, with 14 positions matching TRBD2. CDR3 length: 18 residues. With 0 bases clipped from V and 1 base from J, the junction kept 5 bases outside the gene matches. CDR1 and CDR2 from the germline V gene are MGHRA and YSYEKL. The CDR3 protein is CASSQDQGLAGGSYEQYF. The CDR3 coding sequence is TGCGCCAGCAGCCAAGATCAAGGACTAGCGGGAGGTTCCTACGAGCAGTACTTC.

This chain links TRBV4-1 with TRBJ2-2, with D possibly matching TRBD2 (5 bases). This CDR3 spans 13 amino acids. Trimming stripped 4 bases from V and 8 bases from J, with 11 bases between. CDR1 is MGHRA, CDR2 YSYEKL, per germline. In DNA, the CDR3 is TGCGCCAGCAGCCGGACTGGCCCTGGGGAGCTGTTTTTT. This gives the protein CASSRTGPGELFF.

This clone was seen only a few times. In DNA, the CDR3 is TGTGCCAGCAGTTTGGGGACTAGCGGGACCTACGAGCAGTACTTC. Translation: CASSLGTSGTYEQYF. The rearrangement joins TRBV27 to TRBJ2-7, with 13 bases aligning to TRBD2. V dropped 3 bases and J dropped 2; count of bases not matched to a gene: 1. Germline V gene sequence: CDR1 MNHEY, CDR2 SMNVEV (reference sequence). The CDR3 loop spans 15 amino acids.

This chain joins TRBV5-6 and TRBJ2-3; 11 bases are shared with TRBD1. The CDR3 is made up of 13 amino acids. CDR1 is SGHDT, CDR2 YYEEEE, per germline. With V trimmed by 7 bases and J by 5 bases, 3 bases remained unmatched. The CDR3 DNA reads TGTGCCAGCGAGGACAGGGGGCGAGATACGCAGTATTTT. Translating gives CASEDRGRDTQYF.

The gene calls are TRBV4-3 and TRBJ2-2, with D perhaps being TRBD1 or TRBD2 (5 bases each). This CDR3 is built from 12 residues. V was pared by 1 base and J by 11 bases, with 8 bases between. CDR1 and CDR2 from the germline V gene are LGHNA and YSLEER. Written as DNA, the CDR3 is TGCGCCAGCAGCCAAGTTCGGGGCGAGCTGTTTTTT. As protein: CASSQVRGELFF.

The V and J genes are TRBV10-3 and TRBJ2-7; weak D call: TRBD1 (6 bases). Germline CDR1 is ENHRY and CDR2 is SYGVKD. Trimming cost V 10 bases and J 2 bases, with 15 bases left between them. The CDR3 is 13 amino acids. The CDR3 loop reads CASNRDTAYEQYF. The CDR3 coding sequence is TGTGCCAGTAACCGGGACACAGCCTACGAGCAGTACTTC.

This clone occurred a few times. The CDR3 DNA reads TGTGCCAGCACCAACGGACCCAATGAAAAACTGTTTTTT. Translation gives CASTNGPNEKLFF. The chain is built from TRBV7-9 and TRBJ1-4; no reliable D call. This CDR3 contains 13 residues. Germline CDR1 SEHNR, CDR2 FQNEAQ (reference sequence). V shed 7 bases and J shed 5 bases, with 11 bases lying between them.

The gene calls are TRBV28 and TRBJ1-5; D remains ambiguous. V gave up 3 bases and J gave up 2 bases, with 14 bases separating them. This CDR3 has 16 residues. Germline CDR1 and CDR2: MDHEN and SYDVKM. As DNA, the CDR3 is TGTGCCAGCAGTTTTGTTATGGGCACGGGCAATCAGCCCCAGCATTTT. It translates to CASSFVMGTGNQPQHF.

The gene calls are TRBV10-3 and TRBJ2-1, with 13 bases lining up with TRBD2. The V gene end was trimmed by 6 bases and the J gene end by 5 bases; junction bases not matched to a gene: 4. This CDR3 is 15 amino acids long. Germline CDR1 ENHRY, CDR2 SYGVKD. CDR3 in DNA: TGTGCCATCAGGAAGGGACTAGCGGGGAACAATGAGCAGTTCTTC. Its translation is CAIRKGLAGNNEQFF.

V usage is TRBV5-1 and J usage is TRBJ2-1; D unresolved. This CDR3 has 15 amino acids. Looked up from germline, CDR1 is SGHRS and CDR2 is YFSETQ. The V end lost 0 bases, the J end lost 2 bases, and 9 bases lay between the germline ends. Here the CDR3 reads CASSLGIATYNEQFF. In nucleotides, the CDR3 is TGCGCCAGCAGCTTGGGCATTGCAACCTACAATGAGCAGTTCTTC.

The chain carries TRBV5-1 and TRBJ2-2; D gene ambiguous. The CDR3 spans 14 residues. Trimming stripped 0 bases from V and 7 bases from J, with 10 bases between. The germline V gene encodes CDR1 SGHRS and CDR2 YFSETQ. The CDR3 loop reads CASSLEYVGGELFF. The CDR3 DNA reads TGCGCCAGCAGCTTGGAGTACGTCGGCGGGGAGCTGTTTTTT. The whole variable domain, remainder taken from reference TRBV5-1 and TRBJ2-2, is KAGVTQTPRYLIKTRGQQVTLSCSPISGHRSVSWYQQTPGQGLQFLFEYFSETQRNKGNFPGRFSGRQFSNSRSEMNVSTLELGDSALYLCASSLEYVGGELFFGEGSRLTVL.

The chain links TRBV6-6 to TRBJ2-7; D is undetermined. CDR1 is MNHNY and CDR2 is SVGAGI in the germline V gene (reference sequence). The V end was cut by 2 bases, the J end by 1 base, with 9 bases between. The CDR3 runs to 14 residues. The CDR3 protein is CASSYVVTSYEQYF. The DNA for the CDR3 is TGTGCCAGCAGTTACGTGGTCACGTCCTACGAGCAGTACTTC.

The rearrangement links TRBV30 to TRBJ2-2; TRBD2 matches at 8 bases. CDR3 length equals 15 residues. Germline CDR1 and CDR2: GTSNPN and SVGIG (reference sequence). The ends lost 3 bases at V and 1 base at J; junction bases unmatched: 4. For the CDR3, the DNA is TGTGCCTGGAGAAGAGCGGGAGAGAACACCGGGGAGCTGTTTTTT. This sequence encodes CAWRRAGENTGELFF.

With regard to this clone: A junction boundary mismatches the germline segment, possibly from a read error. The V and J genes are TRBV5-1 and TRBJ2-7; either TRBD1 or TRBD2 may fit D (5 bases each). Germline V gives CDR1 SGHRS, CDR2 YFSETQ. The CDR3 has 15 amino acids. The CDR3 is CASSLDTGSSYEQYF. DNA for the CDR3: TGCGCCAGCAGTTTGGACACGGGAAGCTCCTACGAGCAGTACTTC.

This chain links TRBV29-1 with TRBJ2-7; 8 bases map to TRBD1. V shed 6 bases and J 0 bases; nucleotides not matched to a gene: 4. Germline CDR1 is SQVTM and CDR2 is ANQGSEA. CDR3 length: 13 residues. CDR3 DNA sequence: TGCAGCGTGGGGACAGGCAGCTCCTACGAGCAGTACTTC. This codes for CSVGTGSSYEQYF.

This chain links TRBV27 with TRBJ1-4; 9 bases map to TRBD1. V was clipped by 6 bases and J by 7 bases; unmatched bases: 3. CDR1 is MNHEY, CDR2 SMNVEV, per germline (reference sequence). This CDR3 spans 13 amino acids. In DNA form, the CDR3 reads TGTGCCAGCAGGGGACAGGGTGTTGAAAAACTGTTTTTT. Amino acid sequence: CASRGQGVEKLFF.

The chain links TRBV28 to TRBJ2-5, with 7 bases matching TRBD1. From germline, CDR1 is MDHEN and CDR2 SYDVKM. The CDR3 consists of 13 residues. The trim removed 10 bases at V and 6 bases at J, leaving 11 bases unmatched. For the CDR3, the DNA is TGTGCCACAAACCAGGACAGGAGTAAGACCCAGTACTTC. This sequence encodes CATNQDRSKTQYF.

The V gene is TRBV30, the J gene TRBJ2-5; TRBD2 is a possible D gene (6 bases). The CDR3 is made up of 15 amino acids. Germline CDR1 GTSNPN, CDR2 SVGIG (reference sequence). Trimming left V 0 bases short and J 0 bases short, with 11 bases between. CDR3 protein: CAWSVSGTNQETQYF. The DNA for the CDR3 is TGTGCCTGGAGTGTTAGCGGAACTAACCAAGAGACCCAGTACTTC. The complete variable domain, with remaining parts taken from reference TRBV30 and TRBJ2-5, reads SQTIHQWPATLVQPVGSPLSLECTVEGTSNPNLYWYRQAAGRGLQLLFYSVGIGQISSEVPQNLSASRPQDRQFILSSKKLLLSDSGFYLCAWSVSGTNQETQYFGPGTRLLVL.

This CDR3 reads CASSAQGVTNEKLFF. Written as DNA, the CDR3 is TGTGCCAGCAGCGCCCAGGGGGTGACTAATGAAAAACTGTTTTTT. The rearrangement links TRBV9 to TRBJ1-4, with 7 bases matching TRBD1. The CDR3 is 15 residues long. J gave up 2 bases and V 3 bases, and 4 bases lay outside the gene matches. Germline CDR1 reads SGDLS; CDR2 reads YYNGEE.

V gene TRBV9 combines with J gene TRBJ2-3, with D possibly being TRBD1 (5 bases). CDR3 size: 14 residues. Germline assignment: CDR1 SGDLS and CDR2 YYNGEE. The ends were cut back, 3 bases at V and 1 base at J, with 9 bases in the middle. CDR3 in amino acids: CASSAQTGTDTQYF. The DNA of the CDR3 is TGTGCCAGCAGCGCACAGACAGGCACAGATACGCAGTATTTT.

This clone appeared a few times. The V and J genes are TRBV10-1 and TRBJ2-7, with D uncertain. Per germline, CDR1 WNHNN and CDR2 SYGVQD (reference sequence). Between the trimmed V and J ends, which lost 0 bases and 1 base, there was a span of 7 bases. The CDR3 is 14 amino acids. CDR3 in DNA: TGCGCCAGCAGTGAGTCGAAACAGTCCTACGAGCAGTACTTC. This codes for CASSESKQSYEQYF.

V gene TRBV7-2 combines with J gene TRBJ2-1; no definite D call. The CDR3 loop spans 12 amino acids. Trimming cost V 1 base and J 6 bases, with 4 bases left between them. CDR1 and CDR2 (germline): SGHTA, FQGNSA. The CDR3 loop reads CASSLEVNEQFF. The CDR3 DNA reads TGTGCCAGCAGCTTAGAGGTCAATGAGCAGTTCTTC.

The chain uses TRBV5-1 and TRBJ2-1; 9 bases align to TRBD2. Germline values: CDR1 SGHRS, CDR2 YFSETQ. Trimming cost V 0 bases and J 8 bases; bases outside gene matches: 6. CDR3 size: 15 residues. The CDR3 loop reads CASSLGGTSFDEQFF. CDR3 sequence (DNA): TGCGCCAGCAGCTTGGGTGGGACTAGCTTCGATGAGCAGTTCTTC.

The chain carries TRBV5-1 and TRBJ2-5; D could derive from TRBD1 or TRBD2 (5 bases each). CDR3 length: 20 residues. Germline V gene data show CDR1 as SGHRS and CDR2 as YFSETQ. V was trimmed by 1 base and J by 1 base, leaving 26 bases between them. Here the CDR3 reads CASSLILARVTRGVQETQYF. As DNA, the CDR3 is TGCGCCAGCAGCTTGATACTGGCCAGGGTCACCCGAGGGGTCCAAGAGACCCAGTACTTC.

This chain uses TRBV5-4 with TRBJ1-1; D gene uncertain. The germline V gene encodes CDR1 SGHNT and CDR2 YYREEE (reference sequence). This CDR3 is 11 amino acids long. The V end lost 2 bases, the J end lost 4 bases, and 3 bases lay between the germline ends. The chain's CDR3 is CASSFGTEAFF. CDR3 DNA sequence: TGTGCCAGCAGCTTCGGCACTGAAGCTTTCTTT.

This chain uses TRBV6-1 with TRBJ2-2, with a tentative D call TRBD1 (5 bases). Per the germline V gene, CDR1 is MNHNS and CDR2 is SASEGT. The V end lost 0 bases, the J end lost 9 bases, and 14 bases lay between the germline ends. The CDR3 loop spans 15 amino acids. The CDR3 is CASSEAPQGTRELFF. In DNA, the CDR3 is TGTGCCAGCAGTGAAGCCCCCCAGGGAACAAGGGAGCTGTTTTTT.